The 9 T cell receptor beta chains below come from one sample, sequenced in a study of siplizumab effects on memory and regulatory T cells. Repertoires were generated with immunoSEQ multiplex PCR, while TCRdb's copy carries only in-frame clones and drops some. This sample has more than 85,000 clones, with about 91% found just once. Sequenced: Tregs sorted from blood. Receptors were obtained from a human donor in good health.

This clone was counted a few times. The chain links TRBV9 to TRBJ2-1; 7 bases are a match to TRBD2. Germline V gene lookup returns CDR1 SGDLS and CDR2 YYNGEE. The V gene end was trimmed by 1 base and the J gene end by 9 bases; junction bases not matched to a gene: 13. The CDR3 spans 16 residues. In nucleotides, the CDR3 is TGTGCCAGCAGCGTAATAGGTCCATCCGGCGGGGGTGAGCAGTTCTTC. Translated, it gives CASSVIGPSGGGEQFF. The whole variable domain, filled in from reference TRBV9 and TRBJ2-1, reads DSGVTQTPKHLITATGQRVTLRCSPRSGDLSVYWYQQSLDQGLQFLIQYYNGEERAKGNILERFSAQQFPDLHSELNLSSLELGDSALYFCASSVIGPSGGGEQFFGPGTRLTVL.

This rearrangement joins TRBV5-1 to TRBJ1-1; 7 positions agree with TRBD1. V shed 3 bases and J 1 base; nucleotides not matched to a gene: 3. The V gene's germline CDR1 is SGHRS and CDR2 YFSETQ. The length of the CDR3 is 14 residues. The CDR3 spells CASSSGQQNTEAFF. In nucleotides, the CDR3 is TGCGCCAGCAGCTCGGGACAGCAGAACACTGAAGCTTTCTTT.

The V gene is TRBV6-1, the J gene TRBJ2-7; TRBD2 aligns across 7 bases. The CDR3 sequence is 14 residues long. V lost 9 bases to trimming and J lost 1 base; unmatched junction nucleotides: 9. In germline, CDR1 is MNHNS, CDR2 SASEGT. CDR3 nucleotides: TGTGCCAGTTTTCGGGCTAGCGGATCCTACGAGCAGTACTTC. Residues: CASFRASGSYEQYF.

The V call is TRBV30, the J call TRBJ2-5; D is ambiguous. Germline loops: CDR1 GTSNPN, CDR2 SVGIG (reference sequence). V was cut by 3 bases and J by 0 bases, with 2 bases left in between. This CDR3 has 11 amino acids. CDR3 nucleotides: TGTGCCTGGAGGTACCAAGAGACCCAGTACTTC. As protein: CAWRYQETQYF.

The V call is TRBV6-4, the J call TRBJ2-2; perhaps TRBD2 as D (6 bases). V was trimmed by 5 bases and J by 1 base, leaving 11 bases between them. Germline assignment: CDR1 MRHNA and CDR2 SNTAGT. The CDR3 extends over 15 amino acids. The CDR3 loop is CASSPTSLNTGELFF. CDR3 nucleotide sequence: TGTGCCAGCAGTCCGACTAGTCTGAACACCGGGGAGCTGTTTTTT.

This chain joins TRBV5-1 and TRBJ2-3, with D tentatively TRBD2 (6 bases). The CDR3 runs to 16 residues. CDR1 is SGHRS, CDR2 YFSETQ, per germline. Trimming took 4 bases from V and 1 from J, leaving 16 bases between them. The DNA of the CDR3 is TGCGCCAGCAGCCGCGCCACCGGCGGGGGCACAGATACGCAGTATTTT. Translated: CASSRATGGGTDTQYF. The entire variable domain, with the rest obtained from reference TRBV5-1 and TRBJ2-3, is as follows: KAGVTQTPRYLIKTRGQQVTLSCSPISGHRSVSWYQQTPGQGLQFLFEYFSETQRNKGNFPGRFSGRQFSNSRSEMNVSTLELGDSALYLCASSRATGGGTDTQYFGPGTRLTVL.

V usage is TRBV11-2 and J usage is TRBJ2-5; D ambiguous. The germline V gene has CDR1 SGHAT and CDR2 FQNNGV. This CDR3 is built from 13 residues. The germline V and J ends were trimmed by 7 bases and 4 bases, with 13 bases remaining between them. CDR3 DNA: TGTGCCAGCACCCGGGTTATGGGAGAGACCCAGTACTTC. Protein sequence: CASTRVMGETQYF.

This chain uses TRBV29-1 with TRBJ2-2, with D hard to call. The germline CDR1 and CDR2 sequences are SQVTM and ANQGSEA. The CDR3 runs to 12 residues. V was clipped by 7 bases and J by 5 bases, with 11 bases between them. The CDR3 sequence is CSADDLTGELFF. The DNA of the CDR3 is TGCAGCGCCGATGATCTGACCGGGGAGCTGTTTTTT.

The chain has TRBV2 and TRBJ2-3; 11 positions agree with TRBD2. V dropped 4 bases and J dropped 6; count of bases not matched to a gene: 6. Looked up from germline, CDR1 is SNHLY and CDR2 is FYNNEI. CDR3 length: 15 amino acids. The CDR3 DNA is TGTGCCAGCAGTGCCCGACTAGCGGGAATGGATACGCAGTATTTT. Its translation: CASSARLAGMDTQYF.